This TCR beta chain derives from a study of T cell repertoires in cytomegalovirus infection. Study-wide results and caveats: The ex vivo response was dominated by HLA-C-restricted CMV-specific TCR beta clonotypes.

Germline loops: CDR1 SNHLY, CDR2 FYNNEI. V shed 6 bases, J shed 2 bases, and the junction held 7 bases outside the gene matches. The CDR3 spans 15 residues. TCRdb ran MiXCR on the reads and lists one entry per CDR3 protein. There are some 30,000 distinct CDR3 sequences in the sample; about a fifth occur only once, and approximately 80% lies in the top ten. This clonotype has a handful of counts. Its target is not known. The input for sequencing was CD8+ T cells from cultured PBMCs, taken from culture after CMV antigen stimulation. V and J are TRBV2 and TRBJ2-1; 7 positions agree with TRBD2. This TCR was sampled from a human donor in good health (CMV status not recorded). Some clones in this sample may be carry-over from other donors' samples. CDR3 DNA sequence: TGTGCCAGCAGCGCCACGGGGGGACCCTACAATGAGCAGTTCTTC. This sequence encodes CASSATGGPYNEQFF.